This is a list of T cell receptor beta chains from one sample in a study of T cell changes during pregnancy in multiple sclerosis. Clones were sequenced by immunoSEQ multiplex PCR, and TCRdb holds only the in-frame ones, with some missing. Altogether roughly 48,000 clones are present, 80% to 90% being singletons, with the ten largest covering 1% to 1.5%. Specimen: CD4+ T cells from peripheral blood mononuclear cells, collected in the second trimester of pregnancy. The receptors here all came from a female donor with multiple sclerosis, enrolled in a pregnancy study. The CDR3 runs from the conserved cysteine through the conserved F or W. D genes are given only for firm matches. Not all rows give a size; the values are once, few, many and, for expanded clones, a class.

>TRBD2|TRBV5-1|NA|TRBJ2-1
CASAPSGSGGEQFF
TGCGCCAGCGCGCCTAGCGGGAGTGGGGGTGAGCAGTTCTTC
>TRBD1|TRBV7-3|once|TRBJ1-5
CASSPSGGSQPQHF
TGTGCCAGCAGCCCCTCAGGGGGCAGTCAGCCCCAGCATTTT
>NA|TRBV18|few|TRBJ1-5
CASSQGASMAQPQHF
TGTGCCAGCTCACAAGGGGCAAGCATGGCTCAGCCCCAGCATTTT
>NA|TRBV30|few|TRBJ1-3
CAWSVRHGNTIYF
TGTGCCTGGAGTGTTCGACATGGAAACACCATATATTTT
>NA|TRBV5-1|NA|TRBJ2-7
CASGTQGSYEQYF
TGCGCCAGCGGGACACAGGGCTCCTACGAGCAGTACTTC
>NA|TRBV6-6|NA|TRBJ2-7
CASSYPSTYEQYF
TGTGCCAGCAGTTATCCTAGCACCTACGAGCAGTACTTC
>NA|TRBV2|NA|TRBJ2-3
CASSEEASSTDTQYF
TGTGCCAGCAGTGAAGAAGCGAGTAGCACAGATACGCAGTATTTT
>TRBD2|TRBV25-1|NA|TRBJ2-5
CASGGLAGGPQTQYF
TGTGCCAGCGGAGGACTAGCGGGAGGGCCACAGACCCAGTACTTC
>NA|TRBV11-2|NA|TRBJ1-2
CASSRIGTPYGYTF
TGTGCCAGCAGCCGAATAGGGACACCCTATGGCTACACCTTC
>NA|TRBV4-2|NA|TRBJ2-3
CASSQDPHDSASTDTQYF
TGTGCCAGCAGCCAAGATCCCCACGACAGCGCTAGCACAGATACGCAGTATTTT
>NA|TRBV5-1|NA|TRBJ1-2
CASSFGGEWDGYTF
TGCGCCAGCAGCTTCGGAGGGGAATGGGATGGCTACACCTTC
>NA|TRBV7-2|NA|TRBJ2-5
CASSSQQGIGETQYF
TGTGCCAGCAGCTCCCAGCAGGGGATCGGGGAGACCCAGTACTTC
>TRBD2|TRBV28|NA|TRBJ2-6
CASTIAGLSGANVLTF
TGTGCCAGTACGATAGCGGGGCTCTCTGGGGCCAACGTCCTGACTTTC
>NA|TRBV20-1|NA|TRBJ1-2
CSASVRGYTF
TGCAGTGCTAGTGTGAGAGGCTACACCTTC
>NA|TRBV27|NA|TRBJ2-7
CASSFGGREYF
TGTGCCAGCAGTTTCGGCGGTCGGGAGTACTTC
>TRBD1|TRBV2|NA|TRBJ1-2
CASRQGQGGYTF
TGTGCCAGTAGACAGGGTCAGGGAGGCTACACCTTC
>TRBD1|TRBV5-4|NA|TRBJ1-1
CASSIQDRRLNTEAFF
TGTGCCAGCAGCATACAGGACAGGAGGTTGAACACTGAAGCTTTCTTT
>NA|TRBV6-1|NA|TRBJ2-1
CASSEAQASVHWREQFF
TGTGCCAGCAGTGAAGCTCAGGCTAGCGTACACTGGCGTGAGCAGTTCTTC
>NA|TRBV7-8|once|TRBJ2-5
CASSPEATLALQTQYF
TGTGCCAGCAGCCCAGAGGCTACCTTAGCCCTGCAGACCCAGTACTTC
>NA|TRBV19|NA|TRBJ2-1
CASSIGTNYNEQFF
TGTGCCAGTAGTATAGGTACTAACTACAATGAGCAGTTCTTC
>NA|TRBV5-1|NA|TRBJ2-1
CASSLGTSQTYNEQFF
TGCGCCAGCAGCTTGGGTACTAGTCAAACCTACAATGAGCAGTTCTTC
>NA|TRBV21-1|NA|TRBJ1-5
CASSRRRQGRNQPQHF
TGTGCCAGCAGCAGACGAAGACAGGGCCGTAATCAGCCCCAGCATTTT
>NA|TRBV18|once|TRBJ2-2
CASLGGKQRTGELFF
TGTGCCAGCTTGGGGGGAAAGCAGCGCACCGGGGAGCTGTTTTTT
>NA|TRBV18|NA|TRBJ2-7
CASSPQEPPSYEQYF
TGTGCCAGCTCACCACAGGAGCCCCCCTCCTACGAGCAGTACTTC
>TRBD1|TRBV12-5|once|TRBJ1-3
CASGLFIQGAPGNTIYF
TGTGCTAGTGGTTTGTTTATTCAGGGGGCGCCTGGAAACACCATATATTTT
>TRBD2|TRBV7-9|NA|TRBJ2-1
CASSPRLAGGLPQEQFF
TGTGCCAGCAGCCCCCGACTAGCGGGAGGACTACCTCAAGAGCAGTTCTTC
>NA|TRBV5-1|once|TRBJ2-7
CASSTSSVLRTYEQYF
TGCGCCAGCAGCACCTCTAGCGTTCTCCGAACCTACGAGCAGTACTTC
>TRBD2|TRBV7-2|NA|TRBJ2-3
CASSFRAGEGSDTQYF
TGTGCCAGCAGCTTCCGGGCGGGAGAGGGGTCAGATACGCAGTATTTT
>NA|TRBV19|NA|TRBJ2-3
CASSIRATREDTQYF
TGTGCCAGTAGTATAAGGGCCACCCGGGAAGATACGCAGTATTTT
>NA|TRBV2|NA|TRBJ1-5
CAGGGLGQPQHF
TGTGCCGGTGGGGGACTCGGTCAGCCCCAGCATTTT
>NA|TRBV5-4|NA|TRBJ2-7
CASSLGSGGYEQYF
TGTGCCAGCAGCTTGGGTAGCGGAGGCTACGAGCAGTACTTC